Here is one TCR beta chain with its context. What it binds is unknown. Researchers attached unique molecular identifiers to individual cDNA molecules. TCRdb re-derived calls from the 5' RACE reads in MiXCR, one entry per CDR3 protein. The sample carries about 110,000 distinct CDR3 sequences, 9.5% to 13% recorded once. Germline V gives CDR1 SGHVS, CDR2 FQNEAQ. Trimming took 2 bases from V and 9 from J, leaving 14 bases between them. This CDR3 region has 15 residues. The data originate from a study of early T cells in non-severe SARS-CoV-2 infection. Study-wide results and limits: Anti-spike CD8 specificities were favored by VDJdb matching, whose results missed private and CD4 specificities.

The clonotype was recovered from an adult who was a healthcare worker with PCR-confirmed SARS-CoV-2 infection or an uninfected control (not recorded which). The specimen sequenced was whole blood. V is TRBV7-8 and J is TRBJ1-6, with a weak D call TRBD1 (5 bases). The CDR3 reads CASSLSLDRSSPLHF. CDR3 bases: TGTGCCAGCAGCTTATCTCTAGACAGAAGTTCACCCCTCCACTTT.